This TCR beta chain was recorded in a study of CD8 T cells in Susac syndrome. RNA amounts of 0.5 to 1 ug underwent reverse transcription with random hexamers. TCRdb reprocessed the immunoSEQ multiplex PCR reads via MiXCR and lists one record per CDR3 protein. The sample consists of about 210,000 distinct CDR3 sequences, around 95% of them appearing once. This CDR3 has 19 residues. Germline-derived CDR1 and CDR2 are SGDLS and YYNGEE. Trimming took 0 bases from V and 0 from J; bases not matched to a gene: 11. The TCR sequence derives from a human donor with multiple sclerosis. Sequenced material: CD4+ T cells from PBMCs. The chain has TRBV9 and TRBJ2-3; 9 bases align to TRBD2. DNA of the CDR3: TGTGCCAGCAGCGTAGATCCCTGGGGGAGCGGGAGGAGCACAGATACGCAGTATTTT. This gives the protein CASSVDPWGSGRSTDTQYF.